This entry lists 12 T cell receptor beta chains sequenced from one sample in a study of CD8 T cells in ankylosing spondylitis. Study conclusions and caveats: Blood from ankylosing spondylitis patients appeared to carry a characteristic eight-variant TCR beta motif.

Their recognized antigens are unknown. TCRdb fed the 5' RACE reads into MiXCR, producing one record per CDR3 protein. The data hold hundreds of thousands of distinct CDR3 sequences, with 12% observed a single time. What was sequenced was blood, either unsorted or a sorted T cell fraction (not recorded which). These TCRs come from a male donor with ankylosing spondylitis.

This clonotype has at least ten counts. The chain joins TRBV20-1 to TRBJ2-7, with D unresolved. V was trimmed by 4 bases and J by 4 bases, leaving 14 bases between them. Germline CDR1 DFQATT, CDR2 SNEGSKA (reference sequence). CDR3 size: 13 residues. The CDR3 coding sequence is TGCAGTGCTACCTCCTTCTCCCTTTACGAGCAGTACTTC. It yields the protein CSATSFSLYEQYF.

The chain employs TRBV10-3 and TRBJ2-3; 8 bases match TRBD1. Germline V gene data show CDR1 as ENHRY and CDR2 as SYGVKD. The CDR3 totals 15 residues. V dropped 6 bases and J dropped 1; count of bases not matched to a gene: 6. The CDR3 DNA is TGTGCCATCAGAGCCGGACAGGGACGCACAGATACGCAGTATTTT. Its protein is CAIRAGQGRTDTQYF.

This clonotype was counted only a few times. This chain joins TRBV30 and TRBJ2-5, with no clear D. The germline gives CDR1 GTSNPN, CDR2 SVGIG (reference sequence). The V end lost 0 bases, the J end lost 4 bases, and 6 bases lay between the germline ends. This CDR3 region has 12 residues. The CDR3 region has the DNA TGTGCCTGGAGTGTAACCCGAGAGACCCAGTACTTC. It codes for CAWSVTRETQYF.

V is TRBV20-1 and J is TRBJ2-6; no reliable D call. The germline gives CDR1 DFQATT, CDR2 SNEGSKA (reference sequence). Deletions cut 4 bases from V and 2 bases from J, with 9 bases between. CDR3 size: 14 residues. The CDR3 bases are TGCAGTGCTACGTCCCGACCTGGGGCCAACGTCCTGACTTTC. Protein product: CSATSRPGANVLTF.

V is TRBV7-3 and J is TRBJ1-2, with D possibly being TRBD1 (5 bases). The CDR3 extends over 13 amino acids. Trimming cost V 5 bases and J 4 bases, with 11 bases left between them. From germline, CDR1 is SGHTA and CDR2 FQGTGA. This CDR3 is CASSDMRGYGYTF. The CDR3, as DNA: TGTGCCAGCAGCGATATGAGGGGCTATGGCTACACCTTC. The full variable domain, with the rest looked up from reference TRBV7-3 and TRBJ1-2, is GAGVSQTPSNKVTEKGKYVELRCDPISGHTALYWYRQSLGQGPEFLIYFQGTGAADDSGLPNDRFFAVRPEGSVSTLKIQRTERGDSAVYLCASSDMRGYGYTFGSGTRLTVV.

This clonotype was detected a few times. The rearrangement joins TRBV20-1 to TRBJ2-3, with 10 bases lining up with TRBD1. This CDR3 is built from 14 residues. The trim removed 5 bases at V and 6 bases at J, leaving 8 bases unmatched. Germline values: CDR1 DFQATT, CDR2 SNEGSKA (reference sequence). The CDR3 reads CSAVGQGIVDTQYF. DNA of the CDR3: TGCAGTGCTGTGGGACAGGGGATCGTGGATACGCAGTATTTT.

This clonotype came up a few times. V is TRBV7-2 and J is TRBJ2-7; 7 bases are a match to TRBD1. The V segment lost 3 bases and the J segment 3 bases; nucleotides outside the gene matches: 11. The CDR3 consists of 16 residues. Germline values: CDR1 SGHTA, CDR2 FQGNSA. CDR3 DNA: TGTGCCAGCAGCTTGGGTTCGAGGGGGCTCCTCTACGAGCAGTACTTC. It is translated as CASSLGSRGLLYEQYF.

This clonotype has ten or more counts. In nucleotides, the CDR3 is TGTGCCAGCGACCACAAAGACAACACCGGGGAGCTGTTTTTT. Translated: CASDHKDNTGELFF. This chain uses TRBV12-3 or TRBV12-4 with TRBJ2-2, with D unresolved. The ends were cut back, 8 bases at V and 2 bases at J, with 12 bases in the middle. The CDR3 loop spans 14 amino acids.

V is TRBV5-1 and J is TRBJ2-1; 7 bases are shared with TRBD1. V dropped 3 bases and J dropped 8; count of bases not matched to a gene: 2. Germline lookup yields CDR1 SGHRS and CDR2 YFSETQ. The CDR3 covers 12 residues. The CDR3 spells CASSYTGDEQFF. CDR3 coding DNA: TGCGCCAGCAGCTACACAGGGGATGAGCAGTTCTTC.

This clonotype was detected many times. This rearrangement joins TRBV7-2 to TRBJ1-4; 10 nucleotides line up with TRBD1. Germline assignment: CDR1 SGHTA and CDR2 FQGNSA. The CDR3 is 14 amino acids. V dropped 1 base and J dropped 8; count of bases not matched to a gene: 1. The CDR3 here is CASSLGQGAEKLFF. CDR3 DNA: TGTGCCAGCAGCTTAGGACAGGGGGCCGAAAAACTGTTTTTT.

A few counts support this clonotype. This chain links TRBV4-2 with TRBJ2-3; 9 bases fit TRBD2. The CDR3 has 15 residues. Germline CDR1 LGHNA, CDR2 YNFKEQ. The V gene end was trimmed by 6 bases and the J gene end by 5 bases; junction bases not matched to a gene: 9. In nucleotides, the CDR3 is TGTGCCAGCAGTTACGGCGGGGGGGCCGAAGATACGCAGTATTTT. Translating gives CASSYGGGAEDTQYF.

In this sample, this clonotype turned up a few times. The CDR3 region has the DNA TGTGCCAGCAGCTTAGAATTGGGTATCGTAAAAGCTTTCTTT. The encoded protein is CASSLELGIVKAFF. J is TRBJ1-1 and V is TRBV7-2; D is ambiguous. The CDR3 has 14 residues. V shed 1 base and J shed 9 bases, with 15 bases lying between them. Germline CDR1 is SGHTA and CDR2 is FQGNSA. Full variable domain (rest looked up from reference TRBV7-2 and TRBJ1-1): GAGVSQSPSNKVTEKGKDVELRCDPISGHTALYWYRQSLGQGLEFLIYFQGNSAPDKSGLPSDRFSAERTGGSVSTLTIQRTQQEDSAVYLCASSLELGIVKAFFGQGTRLTVV.